The 20 T cell receptor beta chains given below trace back to one sample, sequenced in a study of cytomegalovirus exposure and HLA in healthy donors (dated by TCRdb to about 2017). The method was the immunoSEQ multiplex PCR assay. For the multiplex PCR, a mixture combining 60 forward primers for TCR Vbeta segments and 13 reverse primers for TCR Jbeta segments was used. What TCRdb holds here is the immuneACCESS table cut down to in-frame rearrangements. Part of the clones is not present; checked against another copy, under half of the missing clones reflect an unresolved V gene, and the others are unexplained. The sample table records about 100,000 clones; 65% to 80% of these occur just once. Roughly 7.7% of the sample belongs to the ten largest clones. The material sequenced was PBMCs. The receptors shown here come from a man aged 35 to 55 in good health and CMV-seropositive.

This chain uses TRBV6-5 with TRBJ2-5; D is unresolved. Germline V gives CDR1 MNHEY, CDR2 SVGAGI. Trimming pared 6 bases from V and 2 bases from J, leaving 10 bases between. The CDR3 covers 13 residues. The DNA of the CDR3 is TGTGCCAGCAGCATGACATCGCAAGAGACCCAGTACTTC. Protein product: CASSMTSQETQYF.

This chain links TRBV29-1 with TRBJ2-5, with D perhaps matching TRBD2 (6 bases). Judging by the DNA end, TRBJ2-7 fits better; the J call may be wrong. The CDR3 covers 11 residues. Germline lookup yields CDR1 SQVTM and CDR2 ANQGSEA. The CDR3 loop is CSVAGDYEQYF. The CDR3 coding sequence is TGCAGCGTTGCGGGGGACTACGAGCAGTACTTC.

The chain employs TRBV6-5 and TRBJ1-5; 7 bases match TRBD1. Trimming removed 9 bases from V and 3 bases from J; junction bases left unmatched: 5. Germline V gene sequence: CDR1 MNHEY, CDR2 SVGAGI. There are 13 residues in the CDR3. The CDR3 region has the DNA TGTGCCAGTACGACAGGGAACAATCAGCCCCAGCATTTT. This encodes CASTTGNNQPQHF.

The chain employs TRBV7-2 and TRBJ2-1; 10 positions match TRBD2. This CDR3 has 16 amino acids. Germline V gene sequence: CDR1 SGHTA, CDR2 FQGNSA. The trim removed 5 bases at V and 5 bases at J, leaving 9 bases unmatched. The CDR3 is CASSHRTSGHHNEQFF. Written as DNA, the CDR3 is TGTGCCAGCAGCCATAGGACTAGCGGACACCACAATGAGCAGTTCTTC.

This chain connects TRBV15 to TRBJ2-3; 9 positions agree with TRBD2. CDR1 and CDR2 (germline): LNHNV, YYDKDF (reference sequence). V was clipped by 0 bases and J by 5 bases; unmatched bases: 6. This CDR3 has 16 residues. In DNA, the CDR3 is TGTGCCACCAGCAGAGAAATGGCGGGAGGGTTAGATACGCAGTATTTT. As protein: CATSREMAGGLDTQYF.

The V call is TRBV4-3, the J call TRBJ1-1, with TRBD1 matching over 7 bases. The CDR3 runs 15 residues. Germline V gene lookup returns CDR1 LGHNA and CDR2 YSLEER. Germline trimming cut 3 bases from V and 5 bases from J; bases unmatched to any gene: 9. DNA of the CDR3: TGCGCCAGCAGCCAGACTCGGGACAGTCGGACTGAAGCTTTCTTT. Translating gives CASSQTRDSRTEAFF.

V gene TRBV19 combines with J gene TRBJ2-2, with a tentative D call TRBD1 (6 bases). The CDR3 loop spans 16 amino acids. Germline V gives CDR1 LNHDA, CDR2 SQIVND (reference sequence). The V gene lost 7 bases and the J gene lost 0 bases, with 15 bases spanning the gap. The CDR3 region has the DNA TGTGCCAGTACATCACCGGGACACTCGAACACCGGGGAGCTGTTTTTT. As protein: CASTSPGHSNTGELFF. Full variable domain (missing parts from reference TRBV19 and TRBJ2-2): DGGITQSPKYLFRKEGQNVTLSCEQNLNHDAMYWYRQDPGQGLRLIYYSQIVNDFQKGDIAEGYSVSREKKESFPLTVTSAQKNPTAFYLCASTSPGHSNTGELFFGEGSRLTVL.

J is TRBJ1-1 and V is TRBV18; TRBD1 might be the D (6 bases). V lost 5 bases and J lost 8, with 15 bases in between. This CDR3 spans 13 amino acids. Per the germline V gene, CDR1 is KGHSH and CDR2 is LQKENI. The CDR3 spells CASSVGAGAEAFF. CDR3 DNA: TGTGCCAGCTCAGTGGGGGCAGGGGCCGAAGCTTTCTTT.

The chain carries TRBV6-5 and TRBJ2-7; TRBD1 is a possible D gene (5 bases). V lost 5 bases to trimming and J lost 7 bases, with 12 bases between them. This CDR3 has 12 amino acids. Germline assignment: CDR1 MNHEY and CDR2 SVGAGI. The CDR3 DNA reads TGTGCCAGCAGTGCGTCCCCAGGGGAGCAGTACTTC. It yields the protein CASSASPGEQYF.

The V call is TRBV27, the J call TRBJ2-5, with a tentative D call TRBD2 (7 bases). Germline CDR1 is MNHEY and CDR2 is SMNVEV (reference sequence). V was trimmed by 4 bases and J by 5 bases, leaving 20 bases between them. The CDR3 runs 16 residues. CDR3 loop: CASSYRGGASGETQYF. The CDR3 DNA reads TGTGCCAGCAGTTACCGAGGGGGGGCTTCGGGGGAGACCCAGTACTTC.

The chain couples TRBV5-5 to TRBJ2-7; D is possibly TRBD2 (6 bases). V lost 4 bases to trimming and J lost 6 bases, with 11 bases between them. CDR1 and CDR2 from the germline V gene are SGHKS and YYEKEE (reference sequence). This CDR3 is built from 12 residues. The CDR3 sequence is CASSRGTGEQYF. CDR3 DNA sequence: TGTGCCAGCAGCCGCGGGACTGGCGAGCAGTACTTC.

The J gene is TRBJ2-5, the V gene TRBV5-1, with D perhaps matching TRBD1 (5 bases). The CDR3 loop spans 15 amino acids. Germline V gene data show CDR1 as SGHRS and CDR2 as YFSETQ. The V end was cut by 0 bases, the J end by 4 bases, with 13 bases between. The chain's CDR3 is CASSLVHQGSETQYF. For the CDR3, the DNA is TGCGCCAGCAGCTTGGTCCACCAGGGTTCAGAGACCCAGTACTTC.

This clone was seen a single time. This chain joins TRBV5-6 and TRBJ1-2; D is undetermined. Germline V lookup: CDR1 SGHDT, CDR2 YYEEEE. V dropped 0 bases and J dropped 5 bases, with 8 bases sitting between them. The CDR3 is 13 residues long. CDR3 residues: CASSLGWQYGYTF. In nucleotides, the CDR3 is TGTGCCAGCAGCTTGGGGTGGCAGTATGGCTACACCTTC.

This clone was counted a single time. The chain links TRBV18 to TRBJ1-6, with 11 bases fitting TRBD1. The junction had 7 bases not matched to a gene; V was cut back by 6 bases and J by 9 bases. The CDR3 is 15 amino acids. Germline CDR1 KGHSH, CDR2 LQKENI. The chain's CDR3 is CASSPDRGRISPLHF. For the CDR3, the DNA is TGTGCCAGCTCCCCGGACAGGGGGCGGATTTCACCCCTCCACTTT.

This chain uses TRBV6-5 with TRBJ2-7, with D possibly being TRBD1 (6 bases). Germline CDR1 and CDR2: MNHEY and SVGAGI. Trimming removed 5 bases at V and 1 base at J, with 9 bases between. The CDR3 extends over 13 amino acids. The CDR3 DNA follows: TGTGCCAGCAGTGCGACAGGATCCTACGAGCAGTACTTC. Its translation is CASSATGSYEQYF.

The V gene is TRBV5-8, the J gene TRBJ2-7; 9 bases are shared with TRBD1. Germline CDR1 and CDR2: SGHTS and YDEGEE. The CDR3 totals 14 residues. V was pared by 6 bases and J by 5 bases, with 9 bases of the junction left unmatched. CDR3 in amino acids: CASNLGQGRNEQYF. CDR3 nucleotides: TGTGCCAGCAATTTGGGACAGGGTAGGAACGAGCAGTACTTC.

The chain carries TRBV4-1 and TRBJ2-3; 12 bases map to TRBD2. The germline gives CDR1 MGHRA, CDR2 YSYEKL. The trim removed 0 bases at V and 5 bases at J, leaving 6 bases unmatched. The CDR3 runs 17 residues. The CDR3 bases are TGCGCCAGCAGCCAAGAACGACTAGCGGGAGTCATAGATACGCAGTATTTT. Its protein product is CASSQERLAGVIDTQYF.

This chain uses TRBV5-6 with TRBJ1-5, with 9 nucleotides matching TRBD1. In germline, CDR1 is SGHDT, CDR2 YYEEEE. The ends lost 3 bases at V and 7 bases at J; junction bases unmatched: 11. This CDR3 contains 16 residues. Here the CDR3 DNA reads TGTGCCAGCAGCTGGGGGACCGGACAGGGGCCGCAGCCCCAGCATTTT. Amino acids: CASSWGTGQGPQPQHF.

The chain couples TRBV9 to TRBJ2-5, with 9 nucleotides matching TRBD1. CDR3 length: 15 residues. Trimming at V came to 4 bases and at J to 5 bases, leaving 9 bases not matched to a gene. In germline, CDR1 is SGDLS, CDR2 YYNGEE. In DNA form, the CDR3 reads TGTGCCAGCAGCATCTCCATTGGACAGGGGGAGACCCAGTACTTC. Amino acid sequence: CASSISIGQGETQYF.

The J gene is TRBJ1-1, the V gene TRBV19; D is unresolved. The CDR3 covers 14 residues. Germline CDR1 reads LNHDA; CDR2 reads SQIVND (reference sequence). Trimming left V 4 bases short and J 2 bases short, with 11 bases between. This chain's CDR3 is CASSNWADNTEAFF. The CDR3 DNA reads as TGTGCCAGTAGTAATTGGGCCGACAACACTGAAGCTTTCTTT.